Below, one T cell receptor (beta chain) is given with its context. The entry originates in a study of blood T cell repertoires in COVID-19. Study-level background: From the United States, Italy and Spain came samples of acute and convalescent COVID-19.

Study processing details: Estimates of nucleated cell counts were drawn from the amplification of reference gene primers. This table comes from immunoSEQ multiplex PCR, and its TCRdb copy is limited to in-frame clones, with some not included. That table furnishes V, J and clone size, whereas the DNA furnished D and trimming. Seen here are some 400,000 clones, approximately 87% observed once, and the top ten hold roughly a tenth. Germline V lookup: CDR1 KGHSY, CDR2 FQNENV. Trimming left V 4 bases short and J 13 bases short, with 20 bases between. The CDR3 length is 13 residues. Enrolled during active infection, Seattle patients were then followed longitudinally.

Sample: peripheral blood. The chain couples TRBV16 to TRBJ2-7; D ambiguous. The sequence was collected from a woman aged 30 to 39 with COVID-19, enrolled during active disease. The CDR3 sequence: CASSPTTSRSKYF. In DNA form, the CDR3 reads TGTGCCAGCAGCCCCACCACGTCGCGGAGTAAATACTTC.